The present T cell receptor (beta chain) was sequenced within a study of blood T cell repertoires in COVID-19. Overall study context: Sites in the United States, Italy and Spain provided acute and convalescent COVID-19 samples. PBMCs, B-cell-depleted T cells, or T cells provided the cDNA or gDNA that made up the material.

As processed by the authors: Estimates of nucleated cell counts were drawn from the amplification of reference gene primers. Clones were read by immunoSEQ multiplex PCR, and TCRdb kept only the in-frame ones, dropping some. V and J calls and clone size are given by that table; D and trimming were obtained from the DNA. The repertoire includes 200,000 or so clones, 70% to 90% of them detected once, and about 0.81% sits in the top ten. V was cut by 7 bases and J by 1 base, with 13 bases left in between. Germline lookup yields CDR1 LNHDA and CDR2 SQIVND (reference sequence). The CDR3 length is 14 residues.

The sequence came from a woman in her sixties or seventies with acute or convalescent COVID-19. The chain couples TRBV19 to TRBJ1-1; D unclear. The sequencing sample was made of peripheral blood. CDR3 nucleotide sequence: TGTGCCAGTACCCCCCTACAGCCGAACACTGAAGCTTTCTTT. Its translation: CASTPLQPNTEAFF.